The source of this TCR beta chain is a study of early T cells in non-severe SARS-CoV-2 infection. Study overall: Sequencing used unsorted whole-blood bulk RNA, so chains lack pairing. Study-level results: Private and CD4 specificities were missed by VDJdb matching, skewed to anti-spike CD8.

Individually, cDNA molecules had unique molecular identifiers attached to them. TCRdb re-derived calls from the 5' RACE reads in MiXCR, one entry per CDR3 protein. This sample yields 20,000 to 30,000 distinct CDR3 sequences, of which around 4% are seen a single time; 10% belongs to the top ten. CDR3 size: 15 residues. In germline, CDR1 is MDHEN, CDR2 SYDVKM. The V gene end was trimmed by 4 bases and the J gene end by 3 bases; junction bases not matched to a gene: 8. This clonotype was recorded at least ten times. The antigen remains unidentified. Sequencing was done on a sample of whole blood. This TCR came from an adult who was a healthcare worker with PCR-confirmed SARS-CoV-2 infection or an uninfected control (not recorded which). The rearrangement links TRBV28 to TRBJ1-1, with 7 bases identical to TRBD1. The CDR3 nucleotides are TGTGCCAGCAGTTCCTGGGGACAGCCGCACACTGAAGCTTTCTTT. Amino acids: CASSSWGQPHTEAFF.